This T cell receptor beta chain stems from a study of T cell repertoires in cytomegalovirus infection. From the reads, TCRdb called clonotypes with MiXCR, one entry per CDR3 protein. The sample carries 100,000 or so distinct CDR3 sequences, 15% to 20% recorded once. The CDR3 consists of 13 residues. The germline V and J ends were trimmed by 3 bases and 8 bases, with 13 bases remaining between them. Per the germline V gene, CDR1 is MGHRA and CDR2 is YSYEKL. The chain couples TRBV4-1 to TRBJ1-2; D gene unclear. The receptor's source is a human donor in good health (CMV status not recorded). Some clones in this sample may be carry-over from other donors' samples. Sequenced material: PBMCs. CDR3 coding DNA: TGCGCCAGCAGCCACGGGAGCGAGCGGGGCTACACCTTC. Protein: CASSHGSERGYTF.